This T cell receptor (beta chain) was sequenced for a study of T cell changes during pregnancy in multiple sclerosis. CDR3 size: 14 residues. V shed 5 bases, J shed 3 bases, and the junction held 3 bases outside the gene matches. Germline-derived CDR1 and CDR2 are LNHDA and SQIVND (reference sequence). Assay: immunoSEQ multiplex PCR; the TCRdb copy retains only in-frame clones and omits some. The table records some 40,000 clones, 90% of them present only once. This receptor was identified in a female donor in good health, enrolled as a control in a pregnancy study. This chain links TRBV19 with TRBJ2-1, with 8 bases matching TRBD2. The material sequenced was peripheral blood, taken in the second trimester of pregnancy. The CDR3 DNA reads TGTGCCAGTAGTCACGGGAGGGTCTACAATGAGCAGTTCTTC. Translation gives CASSHGRVYNEQFF.